These T cell receptor beta chains were read from a single sample in a study of T-cell memory formation after mild COVID-19. TCRdb recomputed calls from the 5' RACE reads with MiXCR, one row per CDR3 protein. The repertoire holds hundreds of thousands of distinct CDR3 sequences, roughly a quarter seen once, with around 13% in the top ten. The sample comprised PBMCs or a T cell subset sorted from them (not recorded which). These receptors all stem from an adult woman who had mild COVID-19 (a few samples of this study predate the infection). Cell type and time point are not known. Both conserved end residues are part of each CDR3. A D gene is named only where the DNA matches it firmly. For some rows the clone size is stated as once, few or many, or as a class when expanded; others skip it.

D gene	clone size	V gene	J gene	CDR3 protein	CDR3 DNA
-	-	TRBV2	TRBJ2-1	CASSDPPQGGSNEQFF	TGTGCCAGCAGTGACCCGCCACAGGGGGGGAGCAATGAGCAGTTCTTC
TRBD1	-	TRBV20-1	TRBJ2-5	CSAPNPWDSQETQYF	TGCAGTGCTCCTAATCCGTGGGACAGCCAAGAGACCCAGTACTTC
-	-	TRBV29-1	TRBJ2-5	CSVTPLRGGGETQYF	TGCAGCGTTACTCCCCTCCGTGGAGGGGGAGAGACCCAGTACTTC
TRBD1	-	TRBV10-3	TRBJ1-2	CAIRKTGQGNYGYTF	TGTGCCATCAGGAAGACGGGACAGGGTAACTATGGCTACACCTTC
-	few	TRBV29-1	TRBJ2-7	CSAFSSRYEQYF	TGCAGCGCCTTTTCATCGCGCTACGAGCAGTACTTC
-	-	TRBV4-1	TRBJ2-1	CASSQQGFNEQFF	TGCGCCAGCAGCCAGCAGGGATTCAATGAGCAGTTCTTC
-	few	TRBV5-1	TRBJ1-5	CASSSDSSGNQPQHF	TGCGCCAGCAGCTCCGACAGTAGCGGCAATCAGCCCCAGCATTTT
-	few	TRBV5-1	TRBJ1-1	CASRPGAGNTEAFF	TGCGCCAGCAGACCCGGGGCCGGCAACACTGAAGCTTTCTTT
TRBD2	-	TRBV2	TRBJ2-7	CASSAGGAYEQYF	TGTGCCAGCAGTGCGGGGGGGGCCTACGAGCAGTACTTC
TRBD1	few	TRBV7-9	TRBJ2-1	CASSFMASGTAEEQFF	TGTGCCAGCAGCTTCATGGCCAGTGGGACAGCCGAAGAGCAGTTCTTC
-	few	TRBV25-1	TRBJ2-1	CASSDPGPYNEQFF	TGTGCCAGCAGTGATCCTGGCCCCTACAATGAGCAGTTCTTC
-	few	TRBV7-6	TRBJ2-5	CASSLVPAAYEETQYF	TGTGCCAGCAGCTTAGTCCCTGCAGCATACGAAGAGACCCAGTACTTC
TRBD2	-	TRBV20-1	TRBJ2-7	CSAAPGLAGGLYEQYF	TGCAGTGCGGCGCCGGGACTAGCGGGAGGGTTGTACGAGCAGTACTTC
-	-	TRBV6-2/TRBV6-3	TRBJ2-6	CASSYQGTGANVLTF	TGTGCCAGCAGTTACCAGGGGACTGGGGCCAACGTCCTGACTTTC
TRBD1	few	TRBV12-3/TRBV12-4	TRBJ2-1	CASGGDRDSLYNEQFF	TGTGCCAGCGGGGGGGACAGGGATTCGCTTTACAATGAGCAGTTCTTC
-	few	TRBV4-3	TRBJ2-3	CASSQVTASTDTQYF	TGCGCCAGCAGCCAAGTGACAGCTAGCACAGATACGCAGTATTTT
TRBD1	-	TRBV5-6	TRBJ1-2	CASSPTGTVLYGYTF	TGTGCCAGCAGTCCAACCGGGACAGTACTCTATGGCTACACCTTC
TRBD2	-	TRBV3-1	TRBJ2-5	CASSQERLAGGRMETQYF	TGTGCCAGCAGCCAAGAGCGGCTAGCGGGGGGGCGTATGGAGACCCAGTACTTC
TRBD2	few	TRBV4-2	TRBJ2-3	CASSQGAGVRDTQYF	TGTGCCAGCAGCCAAGGGGCGGGAGTAAGAGATACGCAGTATTTT
-	-	TRBV7-9	TRBJ2-7	CASSLGDIKYYEQYF	TGTGCCAGCAGCTTGGGGGATATTAAATACTACGAGCAGTACTTC
TRBD2	-	TRBV11-2	TRBJ2-5	CASSLDVLGLLAGHQETQYF	TGTGCCAGCAGCTTAGATGTGTTGGGGTTACTAGCGGGACACCAAGAGACCCAGTACTTC
-	-	TRBV9	TRBJ1-1	CASRATENTEAFF	TGTGCCAGCAGAGCCACTGAGAACACTGAAGCTTTCTTT
-	-	TRBV12-3/TRBV12-4	TRBJ1-1	CASSSSGPPEAFF	TGTGCCAGCAGTTCCTCCGGGCCTCCTGAAGCTTTCTTT
-	-	TRBV6-6	TRBJ1-4	CASSPYSGTDDEKLFF	TGTGCCAGCAGTCCCTACTCCGGGACTGACGATGAAAAACTGTTTTTT
-	few	TRBV5-1	TRBJ2-7	CASSWTPTGSYEQYF	TGCGCCAGCAGCTGGACCCCGACAGGATCCTACGAGCAGTACTTC
-	-	TRBV7-8	TRBJ2-7	CASSLIRPPEQYF	TGTGCCAGCAGCTTAATCCGGCCTCCCGAGCAGTACTTC
-	-	TRBV7-2	TRBJ2-3	CASSLVAGYDTQYF	TGTGCCAGCAGCTTAGTGGCAGGCTACGATACGCAGTATTTT
-	-	TRBV5-6	TRBJ2-6	CASSLVEVGANVLTF	TGTGCCAGCAGCTTAGTCGAGGTTGGGGCCAACGTCCTGACTTTC
TRBD1	-	TRBV20-1	TRBJ2-5	CSAIRRQGMETQYF	TGCAGTGCTATCCGAAGACAGGGTATGGAGACCCAGTACTTC
-	-	TRBV5-1	TRBJ1-1	CASSLVEGVYTEAFF	TGCGCCAGCAGCTTGGTTGAAGGGGTCTACACTGAAGCTTTCTTT
TRBD2	-	TRBV4-1	TRBJ2-1	CASQRTSGYNEQFF	TGCGCCAGCCAGAGGACTAGCGGCTACAATGAGCAGTTCTTC
TRBD1	-	TRBV5-1	TRBJ1-1	CASSLGTGGNTEAFF	TGCGCCAGCAGCTTGGGGACAGGAGGGAACACTGAAGCTTTCTTT
-	many	TRBV25-1	TRBJ1-4	CASSEVRGKLFF	TGTGCCAGCAGTGAAGTTAGGGGAAAACTGTTTTTT
-	many	TRBV27	TRBJ2-1	CASSLLGGNLAYNEQFF	TGTGCCAGCAGTTTATTGGGCGGGAACCTCGCCTACAATGAGCAGTTCTTC
TRBD2	-	TRBV7-9	TRBJ2-1	CASSLRTSGRAGEQFF	TGTGCCAGCAGCTTGAGGACTAGCGGGAGGGCAGGTGAGCAGTTCTTC
TRBD1	-	TRBV28	TRBJ2-7	CASSSVDRSYEQYF	TGTGCCAGCAGTTCCGTGGACAGGTCCTACGAGCAGTACTTC
-	-	TRBV7-9	TRBJ1-6	CASSPWTAAGSLHF	TGTGCCAGCAGCCCCTGGACCGCCGCGGGATCCCTCCACTTT
-	-	TRBV9	TRBJ2-7	CASSVAEGTRGNYEQYF	TGTGCCAGCAGCGTAGCGGAGGGGACACGAGGAAATTACGAGCAGTACTTC
-	few	TRBV4-2	TRBJ1-3	CASSDDYSGNTIYF	TGTGCCAGCAGCGACGACTACTCTGGAAACACCATATATTTT
-	few	TRBV24-1	TRBJ1-5	CATSDSQVGKQPQHF	TGTGCCACCAGTGATTCACAGGTGGGCAAACAGCCCCAGCATTTT
-	few	TRBV4-3	TRBJ2-2	CASSQLQHTTSHSNTGELFF	TGCGCCAGCAGCCAACTTCAACATACAACTAGCCACTCGAACACCGGGGAGCTGTTTTTT
TRBD1	once	TRBV12-3/TRBV12-4	TRBJ1-2	CASSFVPGQGVYGYTF	TGTGCCAGCAGTTTCGTGCCGGGACAGGGGGTCTATGGCTACACCTTC
-	-	TRBV20-1	TRBJ2-1	CSLPSGVRNEQFF	TGCAGCCTCCCAAGCGGTGTACGCAATGAGCAGTTCTTC
-	-	TRBV12-3/TRBV12-4	TRBJ1-1	CASRWTAGMNTEAFF	TGTGCCAGCAGATGGACGGCAGGGATGAACACTGAAGCTTTCTTT
-	few	TRBV7-2	TRBJ2-3	CASSLSGARSAQYF	TGTGCCAGCAGCTTATCGGGCGCCCGATCGGCGCAGTATTTT
TRBD2	-	TRBV18	TRBJ2-1	CASSPLWTSGRFNEQFF	TGTGCCAGCTCACCACTTTGGACTAGCGGGAGGTTCAATGAGCAGTTCTTC
TRBD1	-	TRBV29-1	TRBJ2-7	CSVEYRGLNEQYF	TGCAGCGTTGAATATAGGGGGCTTAACGAGCAGTACTTC
-	-	TRBV24-1	TRBJ1-5	CATSDSGFNQPQHF	TGTGCCACCAGTGATTCCGGCTTCAATCAGCCCCAGCATTTT
-	-	TRBV9	TRBJ2-3	CASSPGPKSTDTQYF	TGTGCCAGCAGCCCGGGACCGAAATCCACAGATACGCAGTATTTT
-	-	TRBV4-3	TRBJ2-2	CASSQDRIGTQASGELFF	TGCGCCAGCAGCCAAGATCGGATCGGGACACAGGCGTCCGGGGAGCTGTTTTTT
TRBD2	few	TRBV6-5	TRBJ2-2	CASSLEGTRGGELFF	TGTGCCAGCAGTTTAGAAGGGACTAGAGGCGGGGAGCTGTTTTTT
-	-	TRBV29-1	TRBJ2-1	CSVEDQGIPFF	TGCAGCGTTGAAGATCAGGGGATACCGTTCTTC
-	-	TRBV12-3/TRBV12-4	TRBJ2-2	CASSLWTAWQGTTGELFF	TGTGCCAGCAGTTTATGGACGGCTTGGCAGGGGACCACCGGGGAGCTGTTTTTT